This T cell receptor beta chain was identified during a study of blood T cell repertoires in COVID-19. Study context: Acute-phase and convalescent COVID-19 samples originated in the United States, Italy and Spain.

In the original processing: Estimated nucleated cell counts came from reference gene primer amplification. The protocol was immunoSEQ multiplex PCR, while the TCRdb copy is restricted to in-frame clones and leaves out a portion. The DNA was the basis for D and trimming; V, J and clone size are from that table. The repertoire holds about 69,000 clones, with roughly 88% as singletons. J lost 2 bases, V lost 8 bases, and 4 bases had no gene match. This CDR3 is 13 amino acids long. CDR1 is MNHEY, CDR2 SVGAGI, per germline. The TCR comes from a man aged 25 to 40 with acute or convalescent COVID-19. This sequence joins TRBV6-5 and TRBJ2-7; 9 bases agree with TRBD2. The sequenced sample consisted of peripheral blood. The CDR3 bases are TGTGCCAGCTCGACTAGCGGTACCTACGAGCAGTACTTC. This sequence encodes CASSTSGTYEQYF.